This T cell receptor beta chain appears in the sequencing data of a study of lymphopenia after photon versus proton radiotherapy. Clones were sequenced by immunoSEQ multiplex PCR, and TCRdb holds only the in-frame ones, with some missing. Of approximately 20,000 clones in the sample, roughly nine tenths are singletons; the top ten hold less than 12%. The CDR3 runs 12 residues. The germline CDR1 and CDR2 sequences are MNHNY and SVGAGI (reference sequence). The V and J ends lost 4 bases and 5 bases respectively, with 6 bases between them. V gene TRBV6-6 combines with J gene TRBJ1-5; D is unclear. The specimen comprised peripheral blood, sampled from a patient treated with proton-based radiotherapy. The clonotype was recovered from a man aged 65-85 years with pancreatic cancer. The CDR3 loop reads CASSSWDQPQHF. In nucleotides, the CDR3 is TGTGCCAGCAGTTCATGGGATCAGCCCCAGCATTTT.